This T cell receptor (beta chain) appears in the sequencing data of a study of OX40 agonist ivuxolimab in advanced cancers. This clone was seen just once. Assay: immunoSEQ multiplex PCR; the TCRdb copy retains only in-frame clones and omits some. Among about 48,000 clones listed, roughly 90% were seen once. The V segment lost 8 bases and the J segment 6 bases; nucleotides outside the gene matches: 12. Per germline, CDR1 GTSNPN and CDR2 SVGIG (reference sequence). The CDR3 is made up of 14 amino acids. The TCR was taken from an adult with an advanced solid tumor such as melanoma, head and neck, liver or kidney cancer. The chain is built from TRBV30 and TRBJ2-1; TRBD1 matches at 8 bases. The specimen comprised CD4+ or CD8+ T cells sorted from blood, sampled in a trial of the OX40 agonist ivuxolimab. The chain's CDR3 is CAVGRTGIGNEQFF. As DNA, the CDR3 is TGTGCCGTCGGAAGGACAGGGATCGGCAATGAGCAGTTCTTC. Looking up the rest from reference TRBV30 and TRBJ2-1 gives the full variable domain: SQTIHQWPATLVQPVGSPLSLECTVEGTSNPNLYWYRQAAGRGLQLLFYSVGIGQISSEVPQNLSASRPQDRQFILSSKKLLLSDSGFYLCAVGRTGIGNEQFFGPGTRLTVL.